This paragraph covers one TCR beta chain sequence. The data stem from a study of shared clonotypes between healthy human individuals. The CDR3 is made up of 18 amino acids. V was shortened by 4 bases and J by 3 bases, with 22 bases between the two germline ends. Germline CDR1 is MNHNS and CDR2 is SASEGT. Method: immunoSEQ multiplex PCR; TCRdb's copy keeps in-frame clones and lacks some. The data hold 2 million to 2.5 million clones, with 80% to 95% observed a single time. This chain links TRBV6-1 with TRBJ1-5; D unclear. Sequenced: naive CD4+ T cells from PBMCs. As to subset: CD45RA+ positively selected. This TCR was recovered from a man between 18 and 35 years old in good health. Some clones in this sample may be carry-over from other donors' samples. The CDR3 sequence is CASSGGWARLGPNQPQHF. For the CDR3, the DNA is TGTGCCAGCAGTGGGGGATGGGCAAGGTTGGGCCCCAATCAGCCCCAGCATTTT.